This passage covers 16 T cell receptor beta chains from one sample sequenced in a study of CD8 T cells in Susac syndrome. An input of about 0.5 to 1 ug of RNA was subjected to reverse transcription using random hexamers. TCRdb re-called the immunoSEQ multiplex PCR reads with MiXCR, one entry per CDR3 protein. Among 130,000 or so distinct CDR3 sequences listed, around 96% were seen once. The sequenced sample was CD4+ T cells from PBMCs. The receptors stem from a human donor with Susac syndrome.

Details on this clonotype: The germline gene is not matched at one end of the junction; a read error may be the cause. The chain carries TRBV5-4 and TRBJ2-1; D is ambiguous. CDR1 SGHNT and CDR2 YYREEE come from the germline V gene (reference sequence). The CDR3 consists of 12 residues. CDR3 in amino acids: CAGSLEFNEQFF. The DNA for the CDR3 is TGTGCCGGCAGCTTGGAGTTCAATGAGCAGTTCTTC.

The chain uses TRBV9 and TRBJ2-3; D gene ambiguous. The V end lost 5 bases, the J end lost 4 bases, and 11 bases lay between the germline ends. The CDR3 spans 13 residues. Germline loops: CDR1 SGDLS, CDR2 YYNGEE. CDR3: CASSFSWSDTQYF. CDR3 coding DNA: TGTGCCAGCAGTTTTAGCTGGTCAGATACGCAGTATTTT.

This clonotype was counted once. The chain recombines TRBV7-2 with TRBJ2-6; 7 bases line up with TRBD1. V trimming: 2 bases; J trimming: 0 bases; junction bases outside the gene matches: 10. The CDR3 has 19 residues. The V gene's germline CDR1 is SGHTA and CDR2 FQGNSA. DNA for the CDR3: TGTGCCAGCAGCTTAAGGACAGGACAGCCATACTCTGGGGCCAACGTCCTGACTTTC. Protein: CASSLRTGQPYSGANVLTF.

The chain links TRBV20-1 to TRBJ2-3; the D is unclear. The CDR3 totals 13 residues. CDR1 DFQATT and CDR2 SNEGSKA come from the germline V gene (reference sequence). The ends were cut back, 3 bases at V and 2 bases at J, with 9 bases in the middle. The CDR3 loop reads CSARTTNTDTQYF. CDR3 coding DNA: TGCAGTGCTAGGACCACAAACACAGATACGCAGTATTTT.

This clonotype has just one count. The V call is TRBV4-3, the J call TRBJ2-7, with D uncertain. CDR1 is LGHNA, CDR2 YSLEER, per germline. Trimming left V 0 bases short and J 0 bases short, with 18 bases between. The CDR3 has 18 residues. CDR3 sequence: CASSQEGSVFQSSYEQYF. DNA for the CDR3: TGCGCCAGCAGCCAAGAGGGGTCTGTTTTCCAGAGCTCCTACGAGCAGTACTTC.

The chain combines TRBV18 with TRBJ2-3; the match to TRBD2 covers 14 bases. After removal of 2 bases from V and 5 bases from J, the junction contained 0 bases not matched to a gene. The CDR3 loop spans 15 amino acids. Germline values: CDR1 KGHSH, CDR2 LQKENI. This chain's CDR3 is CASSPGLAGGDTQYF. In nucleotides, the CDR3 is TGTGCCAGCTCACCAGGACTAGCGGGAGGAGATACGCAGTATTTT.

The genes are TRBV20-1 and TRBJ1-5, with TRBD1 matching 9 bases. Germline CDR1 and CDR2: DFQATT and SNEGSKA (reference sequence). The CDR3 has 17 residues. The trim removed 6 bases at V and 3 bases at J, leaving 15 bases unmatched. In nucleotides, the CDR3 is TGCAGTGCCATCAAACCGGGACAGGGATTTCACAATCAGCCCCAGCATTTT. It specifies CSAIKPGQGFHNQPQHF.

The chain combines TRBV25-1 with TRBJ2-2; D not resolved. There are 12 residues in the CDR3. Per the germline V gene, CDR1 is MGHDK and CDR2 is SYGVNS. The ends were cut back, 7 bases at V and 3 bases at J, with 6 bases in the middle. CDR3 coding DNA: TGTGCCAGCATTTCCCACACCGGGGAGCTGTTTTTT. It yields the protein CASISHTGELFF.

The chain couples TRBV30 to TRBJ1-1; 8 nucleotides align to TRBD1. Per the germline V gene, CDR1 is GTSNPN and CDR2 is SVGIG (reference sequence). The V and J ends lost 1 base and 7 bases, in that order; junction bases with no gene match: 2. The length of the CDR3 is 12 residues. The CDR3 protein is CAWSGDRGEAFF. The CDR3 bases are TGTGCCTGGAGTGGTGACAGGGGTGAAGCTTTCTTT.

Concerning this clonotype itself: The junction departs from germline at one end; a sequencing error may be responsible. This chain joins TRBV12-3 or TRBV12-4 and TRBJ2-3; D is perhaps TRBD1 or TRBD2 (5 bases each). The CDR3 spans 11 residues. This CDR3 reads CASSLNGTPQF. CDR3 bases: TGTGCCAGCAGTTTGAACGGGACCCCCCAATTT.

The CDR3, as DNA: TGTGCCTGGAGTAACACAGAAGGAAACACCATATATTTT. It translates to CAWSNTEGNTIYF. The chain employs TRBV30 and TRBJ1-3; D ambiguous. Germline CDR1 and CDR2: GTSNPN and SVGIG (reference sequence). CDR3 length: 13 amino acids. Between the trimmed V and J ends, which lost 2 bases and 4 bases, there was a span of 9 bases.

In nucleotides, the CDR3 is TGTGCCAGCAGCTTAGCGGACAGACTCATTGGGGGTGGCGAGCAGTACTTC. This encodes CASSLADRLIGGGEQYF. The chain carries TRBV7-2 and TRBJ2-7; D may be TRBD1 (6 bases). Germline assignment: CDR1 SGHTA and CDR2 FQGNSA. V lost 0 bases, J lost 6 bases, and 21 bases lay in between. CDR3 size: 17 residues.

The chain joins TRBV5-1 to TRBJ1-1; perhaps TRBD1 as D (5 bases). V was clipped by 0 bases and J by 1 base, with 13 bases between them. CDR3 length: 16 residues. Per the germline V gene, CDR1 is SGHRS and CDR2 is YFSETQ. Here the CDR3 reads CASSLGTGPGNTEAFF. The CDR3 nucleotides are TGCGCCAGCAGCTTGGGTACAGGACCAGGGAACACTGAAGCTTTCTTT.

The chain links TRBV5-6 to TRBJ2-7, with TRBD1 identical over 10 bases. CDR3 length: 15 amino acids. The V gene's germline CDR1 is SGHDT and CDR2 YYEEEE. V shed 0 bases and J 6 bases; nucleotides not matched to a gene: 6. The CDR3: CASSLDRDRGLEQYF. The CDR3 bases are TGTGCCAGCAGCTTGGACCGGGACAGGGGTCTCGAGCAGTACTTC.

The CDR3 sequence is CASSVDKRNTGELFF. CDR3 sequence (DNA): TGTGCCAGCAGCGTTGATAAGAGGAACACCGGGGAGCTGTTTTTT. This chain links TRBV9 with TRBJ2-2; D gene uncertain. Between the trimmed V and J ends, which lost 2 bases and 1 base, there was a span of 9 bases. Germline lookup yields CDR1 SGDLS and CDR2 YYNGEE. The CDR3 runs to 15 residues. The whole variable domain, filled in from reference TRBV9 and TRBJ2-2, reads DSGVTQTPKHLITATGQRVTLRCSPRSGDLSVYWYQQSLDQGLQFLIQYYNGEERAKGNILERFSAQQFPDLHSELNLSSLELGDSALYFCASSVDKRNTGELFFGEGSRLTVL.

The chain couples TRBV29-1 to TRBJ2-6; D is uncertain. V lost 0 bases and J 1 base, leaving 4 bases between the germline ends. The germline V gene has CDR1 SQVTM and CDR2 ANQGSEA. This CDR3 contains 14 residues. The CDR3 nucleotides read TGCAGCGTTGAAGAGGGGTCTGGGGCCAACGTCCTGACTTTC. This encodes CSVEEGSGANVLTF.